This T cell receptor beta chain was captured in a study of identical twins. Whole-study findings and limits: Invariant MAIT and iNKT cells could partly confound zero-insertion analyses.

The V and J ends lost 3 bases and 6 bases respectively, with 16 bases between them. The CDR3 has 14 amino acids. The V gene's germline CDR1 is DFQATT and CDR2 SNEGSKA (reference sequence). Every donor was a healthy Caucasian. A template switching step contributed a universal primer site, while unique molecular identifiers were present in the cDNA. A single record per CDR3 protein comes from TCRdb applying MiXCR to the 5' RACE reads. The table has roughly 260,000 distinct CDR3 sequences, over 12% seen once. In this sample, this clonotype turned up a few times. Its specificity is unknown. The material sequenced was memory (CD45RO+) T cells sorted from blood. The chain carries TRBV20-1 and TRBJ2-3; weak D call: TRBD2 (5 bases). The sequence was collected from a woman aged 18 to 35 in good health. Here the CDR3 DNA reads TGCAGTGCTAGGGTGGGGAGTGGAGCGGATACGCAGTATTTT. Translating gives CSARVGSGADTQYF.